The sequence of this T cell receptor beta chain was determined in a study of monozygotic twins with inflammatory bowel disease. Researchers used around 3,800 ng of total RNA for each TCR library. TCRdb reprocessed the 5' RACE reads and keeps a single row for each CDR3 protein, giving no DNA. This sample contains fewer than 450,000 distinct CDR3 sequences. General study findings and limits: For repertoire similarity, concordant twins did not differ from discordant twins, possibly because power was limited.

The CDR3 is made up of 13 amino acids. CDR1 is SGHRS and CDR2 is YFSETQ in the germline V gene. Blood was drawn once per donor, and each sample measured approximately 2.5 ml. On this clonotype itself: Its specificity is unknown.

The gene calls are TRBV5-1 and TRBJ2-5; absent DNA, TCRdb's TRBD2 call cannot be checked. Sequencing was carried out using blood. The TCR comes from a human donor with ulcerative colitis or Crohn's disease, or a healthy co-twin of an affected twin (not recorded which). CDR3 sequence reads: CASSRGVQETQYF.